This TCR beta chain derives from a study of immune evolution from preneoplasia to lung adenocarcinoma. Study findings and constraints: Highest clonality occurred in KRAS-mutant, not EGFR-mutant or double wild-type, nodules. Clonality was highest in normal lung, lower in later-stage lesions apparently.

Resections took place in Japan or China from the mid-2010s to the late 2010s. Germline-derived CDR1 and CDR2 are LNHNV and YYDKDF (reference sequence). CDR3 length equals 14 residues. The ends were cut back, 3 bases at V and 4 bases at J, with 12 bases in the middle. Note on this clone: What it recognizes is unknown.

Data came from immunoSEQ multiplex PCR; TCRdb stores just in-frame clones and leaves some out. Among approximately 9,600 clones, 78% were seen once, and the ten largest hold 4% to 5.5%. The source material was FFPE minimally invasive lung adenocarcinoma tissue. This TCR was sampled from a person aged 70 to 80 with lung adenocarcinoma. The chain couples TRBV15 to TRBJ2-5; D assignment may be TRBD1 or TRBD2 (5 bases each). This chain's CDR3 is CATSRGEGLETQYF. CDR3 bases: TGTGCCACCAGCAGGGGGGAAGGGTTAGAGACCCAGTACTTC.